The 18 T cell receptor beta chains listed next were all sequenced from one sample in a study of CD8 T cells in Susac syndrome. Random-hexamer reverse transcription was applied to roughly 0.5 to 1 ug RNA. TCRdb called the immunoSEQ multiplex PCR reads again in MiXCR, with one record for every CDR3 protein. This sample carries about 49,000 distinct CDR3 sequences, more than 85% of them seen once, and the ten largest clones take more than 0.45%. Source material: CD8+ T cells from PBMCs. These receptors all stem from a human donor in good health.

V is TRBV7-9 and J is TRBJ1-5; D gene uncertain. Deletions cut 7 bases from V and 2 bases from J, with 15 bases between. Germline V gene sequence: CDR1 SEHNR, CDR2 FQNEAQ (reference sequence). The CDR3 is made up of 15 amino acids. In DNA, the CDR3 is TGTGCCAGCACCAATCAGGAGGATGGCAATCAGCCCCAGCATTTT. Translated: CASTNQEDGNQPQHF.

The chain combines TRBV13 with TRBJ1-2; D ambiguous. Germline CDR1 PRHDT, CDR2 FYEKMQ (reference sequence). There are 14 residues in the CDR3. Trimming took off 5 bases at V and 7 bases at J, with 17 bases between the two ends. The CDR3 bases are TGTGCCAGCAGCCACCGCCTCGGAGCGCTTGGCTACACCTTC. The encoded protein is CASSHRLGALGYTF.

This clonotype was counted once. The V gene is TRBV29-1, the J gene TRBJ2-1, with D maybe TRBD2 (6 bases). The germline V gene has CDR1 SQVTM and CDR2 ANQGSEA. The CDR3 length is 14 residues. V was cut by 1 base and J by 10 bases, with 17 bases left in between. The CDR3: CSVEGSGHLWEQFF. The DNA of the CDR3 is TGCAGCGTTGAAGGTAGCGGTCATCTGTGGGAGCAGTTCTTC.

The chain joins TRBV12-3 or TRBV12-4 to TRBJ2-6; D might be TRBD2 (6 bases). The CDR3 has 17 amino acids. V shed 6 bases and J shed 0 bases, with 15 bases lying between them. The CDR3 region is CASSLWGEDSGANVLTF. Written as DNA, the CDR3 is TGTGCCAGCAGCCTTTGGGGGGAAGACTCTGGGGCCAACGTCCTGACTTTC.

The gene calls are TRBV7-9 and TRBJ2-3, with TRBD2 matching over 8 bases. Germline CDR1 reads SEHNR; CDR2 reads FQNEAQ (reference sequence). With 5 bases clipped from V and 2 bases from J, the junction kept 12 bases outside the gene matches. There are 17 residues in the CDR3. For the CDR3, the DNA is TGTGCCAGCAGCCCCAGAGGGGTAGCGGGACTCACAGATACGCAGTATTTT. Translating it yields CASSPRGVAGLTDTQYF.

A word on this clonotype: One junction end does not reproduce the germline sequence, and a read error may be involved. The V gene is TRBV9, the J gene TRBJ2-1; D is ambiguous. CDR1 is SGDLS and CDR2 is YYNGEE in the germline V gene. The CDR3 covers 11 residues. The CDR3 loop reads CASRGNWIFSF. CDR3 in DNA: TGTGCCAGCAGGGGTAATTGGATTTTCTCCTTC.

The chain couples TRBV5-1 to TRBJ1-4, with 8 bases lining up with TRBD1. V was pared by 5 bases and J by 8 bases, with 8 bases of the junction left unmatched. Germline V gene data show CDR1 as SGHRS and CDR2 as YFSETQ. The CDR3 has 14 amino acids. The CDR3 loop reads CASRRQGSEEKLFF. The CDR3 DNA reads TGCGCCAGCAGGAGACAGGGGAGTGAGGAAAAACTGTTTTTT.

The chain uses TRBV20-1 and TRBJ2-1; maybe TRBD2 (6 bases). The V end lost 3 bases, the J end lost 2 bases, and 14 bases lay between the germline ends. The CDR3 length is 15 residues. CDR1 and CDR2 from the germline V gene are DFQATT and SNEGSKA (reference sequence). This chain's CDR3 is CSARPREFPYNEQFF. For the CDR3, the DNA is TGCAGTGCTAGGCCTCGGGAGTTCCCCTACAATGAGCAGTTCTTC.

In DNA, the CDR3 is TGTGCCAGCAGCTACAGGAATAGCAATCAGCCCCAGCATTTT. Its translation is CASSYRNSNQPQHF. The rearrangement links TRBV7-2 to TRBJ1-5; TRBD1 might be the D (5 bases). The CDR3 totals 14 residues. V was clipped by 4 bases and J by 0 bases, with 7 bases between them. Per germline, CDR1 SGHTA and CDR2 FQGNSA.

The chain uses TRBV7-9 and TRBJ1-1, with TRBD1 as a possible D gene (5 bases). CDR1 and CDR2 from the germline V gene are SEHNR and FQNEAQ (reference sequence). The CDR3 loop spans 12 amino acids. V gave up 8 bases and J gave up 6 bases, with 13 bases separating them. This chain's CDR3 is CASLGTRPEAFF. The CDR3 nucleotides are TGTGCCAGCCTGGGGACGCGGCCTGAAGCTTTCTTT.

V usage is TRBV29-1 and J usage is TRBJ2-3; 8 bases are a match to TRBD2. CDR1 is SQVTM and CDR2 is ANQGSEA in the germline V gene. J was trimmed by 0 bases and V by 7 bases; bases with no gene match: 12. CDR3 size: 16 residues. This CDR3 is CSAAGTSQISTDTQYF. The CDR3 bases are TGCAGCGCTGCCGGGACTAGTCAAATTAGCACAGATACGCAGTATTTT.

The rearrangement links TRBV24-1 to TRBJ2-1, with D possibly being TRBD1 or TRBD2 (5 bases each). The ends were cut back, 11 bases at V and 9 bases at J, with 22 bases in the middle. CDR1 and CDR2 from the germline V gene are KGHDR and SFDVKD. This CDR3 is 14 amino acids long. The CDR3 loop is CAIQGDSWGSEQFF. The CDR3 bases are TGTGCCATCCAAGGGGATAGCTGGGGGAGTGAGCAGTTCTTC.

The V gene is TRBV4-1, the J gene TRBJ2-1; TRBD2 matches at 11 bases. Germline loops: CDR1 MGHRA, CDR2 YSYEKL. The V segment lost 3 bases and the J segment 6 bases; nucleotides outside the gene matches: 4. The CDR3 length is 15 residues. For the CDR3, the DNA is TGCGCCAGCAGCCATAGCGGGACTAGCGGCAATGAGCAGTTCTTC. Amino acid sequence: CASSHSGTSGNEQFF.

This chain connects TRBV11-1 to TRBJ2-7; D unresolved. The germline CDR1 and CDR2 sequences are SGHAT and FQDESV (reference sequence). The CDR3 runs 13 residues. V was trimmed by 1 base and J by 7 bases, leaving 11 bases between them. CDR3 DNA: TGTGCCAGCAGCTTAGACTCCCTCGGGGAGCAGTACTTC. Its translation: CASSLDSLGEQYF.

This clonotype occurred once. The chain links TRBV2 to TRBJ2-4, with D possibly matching TRBD1 (7 bases). The CDR3 length is 14 residues. Between the trimmed V and J ends, which lost 7 bases and 8 bases, there was a span of 18 bases. CDR1 SNHLY and CDR2 FYNNEI come from the germline V gene. CDR3 protein: CASTQTGTADIQYF. CDR3 nucleotide sequence: TGTGCCAGCACCCAGACAGGGACTGCTGACATTCAGTACTTC.

Here the CDR3 DNA reads TGTGCCAGCAGCCGGCGGGCGGACACCATATATTTT. Amino acids: CASSRRADTIYF. The V call is TRBV5-4, the J call TRBJ1-3; D call uncertain. CDR3 length: 12 amino acids. Germline V gene sequence: CDR1 SGHNT, CDR2 YYREEE (reference sequence). The V end lost 4 bases, the J end lost 8 bases, and 10 bases lay between the germline ends.

The CDR3 loop reads CASSFPRGGHEDEQYF. CDR3 sequence (DNA): TGTGCCAGCAGCTTCCCCCGCGGGGGCCACGAGGACGAGCAGTACTTC. J is TRBJ2-7 and V is TRBV7-9; tentative D call: TRBD2 (7 bases). The CDR3 has 16 residues. CDR1 and CDR2 (germline): SEHNR, FQNEAQ (reference sequence). Between the trimmed V and J ends, which lost 3 bases and 5 bases, there was a span of 20 bases.

The chain joins TRBV27 to TRBJ1-1; D unresolved. Germline V CDR1 and CDR2: MNHEY, SMNVEV (reference sequence). Trimming stripped 2 bases from V and 0 bases from J, with 4 bases between. This CDR3 is 13 amino acids long. CDR3: CASSLAMNTEAFF. The CDR3 DNA follows: TGTGCCAGCAGTTTAGCCATGAACACTGAAGCTTTCTTT.